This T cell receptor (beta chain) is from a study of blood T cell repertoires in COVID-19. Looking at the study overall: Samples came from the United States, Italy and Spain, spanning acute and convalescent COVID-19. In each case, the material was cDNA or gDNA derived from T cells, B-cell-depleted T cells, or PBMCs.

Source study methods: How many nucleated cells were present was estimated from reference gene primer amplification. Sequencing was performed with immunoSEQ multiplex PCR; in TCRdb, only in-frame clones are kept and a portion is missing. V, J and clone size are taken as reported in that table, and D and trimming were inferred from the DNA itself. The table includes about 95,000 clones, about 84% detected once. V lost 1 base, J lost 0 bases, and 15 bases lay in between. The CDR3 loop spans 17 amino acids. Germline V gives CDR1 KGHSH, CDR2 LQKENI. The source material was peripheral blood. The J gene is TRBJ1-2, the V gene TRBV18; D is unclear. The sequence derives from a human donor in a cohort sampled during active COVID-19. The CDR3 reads CASSPRVSPETNYGYTF. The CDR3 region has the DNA TGTGCCAGCTCACCACGAGTCTCACCGGAGACTAACTATGGCTACACCTTC. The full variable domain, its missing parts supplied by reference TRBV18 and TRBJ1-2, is NAGVMQNPRHLVRRRGQEARLRCSPMKGHSHVYWYRQLPEEGLKFMVYLQKENIIDESGMPKERFSAEFPKEGPSILRIQQVVRGDSAAYFCASSPRVSPETNYGYTFGSGTRLTVV.